The 10 T cell receptor beta chains reported below all come from one sample, sequenced in a study of identical twins. TCRdb re-called the 5' RACE reads through MiXCR, storing one row per CDR3 protein. The profile covers 450,000 or so distinct CDR3 sequences, with over 12% appearing a single time and around 0.48% taken by the ten largest. Another study also made use of these data, one on yellow fever vaccine responses in identical twins.

The sequenced sample was CD4+ T cells sorted from blood. The receptors come from a woman aged 18 to 35 in good health.

The sample holds one count of this clonotype. This chain uses TRBV7-9 with TRBJ2-7, with D unclear. The CDR3 runs 17 residues. V was trimmed by 5 bases and J by 0 bases, leaving 20 bases between them. CDR1 and CDR2 (germline): SEHNR, FQNEAQ (reference sequence). The DNA for the CDR3 is TGTGCCAGCAGCCCATACCGCGCCAGATTCAGCTCCTACGAGCAGTACTTC. Translating it yields CASSPYRARFSSYEQYF.

There are many counts of this clonotype. The V gene is TRBV24-1, the J gene TRBJ2-5, with 12 nucleotides matching TRBD2. The CDR3 length is 17 residues. The germline gives CDR1 KGHDR, CDR2 SFDVKD. V dropped 0 bases and J dropped 5; count of bases not matched to a gene: 6. The CDR3 DNA reads as TGTGCCACCAGTGATTTGGATCCGCTAGCGGGAGGGGAGACCCAGTACTTC. It encodes CATSDLDPLAGGETQYF.

This clonotype has at least ten counts. The CDR3 DNA sequence: TGTGCCAGCAGTTTAGCTGGCGGACCTTTCTTT. It specifies CASSLAGGPFF. This chain connects TRBV12-3 or TRBV12-4 to TRBJ1-1; D is ambiguous. The V end lost 0 bases, the J end lost 12 bases, and 8 bases lay between the germline ends. The CDR3 spans 11 residues.

This clonotype was counted many times. The chain links TRBV28 to TRBJ2-2; D is unresolved. The CDR3 contains 13 residues. Germline-derived CDR1 and CDR2 are MDHEN and SYDVKM. The ends were cut back, 5 bases at V and 3 bases at J, with 7 bases in the middle. CDR3 coding DNA: TGTGCCAGCAGTCCAGTCCACACCGGGGAGCTGTTTTTT. It yields the protein CASSPVHTGELFF.

J is TRBJ2-7 and V is TRBV9, with no clear D. The germline gives CDR1 SGDLS, CDR2 YYNGEE. The CDR3 has 17 residues. V shed 0 bases and J shed 5 bases, with 21 bases lying between them. The CDR3 sequence is CASSVGPPERALDEQYF. The CDR3 bases are TGTGCCAGCAGCGTAGGGCCCCCCGAGCGTGCTCTCGACGAGCAGTACTTC.

The CDR3 sequence: CSASGGQLAGSYNEQFF. The DNA of the CDR3 is TGCAGTGCAAGCGGTGGGCAGCTAGCGGGATCCTACAATGAGCAGTTCTTC. The chain joins TRBV20-1 to TRBJ2-1; 9 positions agree with TRBD2. The germline V gene has CDR1 DFQATT and CDR2 SNEGSKA (reference sequence). The CDR3 covers 17 residues. After removal of 6 bases from V and 1 base from J, the junction contained 13 bases not matched to a gene.

In its sample, this clonotype was seen a few times. The CDR3 reads CAISGGFYTGELFF. CDR3 coding DNA: TGTGCCATCAGTGGGGGGTTCTACACCGGGGAGCTGTTTTTT. The rearrangement uses TRBV10-3 and TRBJ2-2; tentatively, D is TRBD1 or TRBD2 (5 bases each). The CDR3 sequence is 14 residues long. Per the germline V gene, CDR1 is ENHRY and CDR2 is SYGVKD. Trimming stripped 4 bases from V and 3 bases from J, with 9 bases between.

The rearrangement joins TRBV10-3 to TRBJ2-2, with D perhaps matching TRBD1 (5 bases). The CDR3 contains 16 residues. Germline CDR1 ENHRY, CDR2 SYGVKD. V was cut by 11 bases and J by 5 bases, with 24 bases left in between. DNA for the CDR3: TGTGCCGTCAAAAAGGTGGGGCAGAAGGATACCGGGGAGCTGTTTTTT. It is translated as CAVKKVGQKDTGELFF.

A few counts support this clonotype. This chain joins TRBV20-1 and TRBJ2-3; D is perhaps TRBD1 (6 bases). Germline V gene sequence: CDR1 DFQATT, CDR2 SNEGSKA (reference sequence). V was shortened by 6 bases and J by 4 bases, with 17 bases between the two germline ends. The CDR3 is 14 amino acids. The CDR3 loop is CSAGGGSPPDTQYF. The CDR3 nucleotides are TGCAGTGCAGGGGGTGGCAGTCCCCCAGATACGCAGTATTTT.

This sequence joins TRBV5-1 and TRBJ2-3; perhaps TRBD2 as D (6 bases). The CDR3 runs 14 residues. V lost 0 bases and J lost 6, with 11 bases in between. The germline V gene encodes CDR1 SGHRS and CDR2 YFSETQ. The CDR3, as DNA: TGCGCCAGCAGCTTGGGGGGGGTTGTTGATACGCAGTATTTT. This encodes CASSLGGVVDTQYF.